The 27 T cell receptor beta chains below were found in one sample sequenced in a study of T cells in Graves' hyperthyroidism and ophthalmopathy (dated by TCRdb to between 2018 and 2020). Library creation used multiplex PCR. Data came from an Illumina HiSeq 2000. TCR beta CDR3 regions were amplified from RNA transcripts. The TCR CDR3 was subjected to a first round of RT-PCR using the HTBI primer set and the Qiagen OneStep RT-PCR kit. TCRdb redid the processing of the public reads, applying fastp at Q25 and MiXCR, and retained in-frame beta chains. Rows merge per CDR3 protein into single entries with the most common DNA and genes. Recorded for this sample are approximately 690,000 distinct CDR3 sequences; 20% of them occurred a single time. The top ten hold 34% of the sample. The sample taken for sequencing was blood. These receptors originate from a young man with Graves' ophthalmopathy.

This clonotype came up a few times. The chain has TRBV6-1 and TRBJ2-7; TRBD2 agrees at 9 bases. V lost 7 bases to trimming and J lost 0 bases; unmatched junction nucleotides: 7. The germline V gene encodes CDR1 MNHNS and CDR2 SASEGT. The CDR3 covers 15 residues. Here the CDR3 reads CASTVSGGVSYEQYF. CDR3 DNA sequence: TGTGCCAGCACCGTTAGCGGGGGAGTCTCCTACGAGCAGTACTTC.

This clonotype was seen a handful of times. The chain recombines TRBV12-5 with TRBJ2-7; D is uncertain. V shed 6 bases and J shed 2 bases, with 8 bases lying between them. Germline CDR1 reads LGHNT; CDR2 reads FRNRAP. This CDR3 spans 12 amino acids. The CDR3 loop reads CASGPDAYEQYF. CDR3 sequence (DNA): TGTGCTAGTGGGCCCGATGCCTACGAGCAGTACTTC.

This chain joins TRBV10-1 and TRBJ2-1; 12 bases fit TRBD2. The CDR3 is 15 amino acids. Germline assignment: CDR1 WNHNN and CDR2 SYGVQD (reference sequence). V was clipped by 5 bases and J by 8 bases; unmatched bases: 7. For the CDR3, the DNA is TGCGCCAGCAGTCCGACTAGCGGGGGACGGGATGAGCAGTTCTTC. It specifies CASSPTSGGRDEQFF.

This clonotype was recorded many times. The chain's CDR3 is CASSLGSGSTDTQYF. Here the CDR3 DNA reads TGTGCCAGCAGTTTAGGTAGCGGGAGCACAGATACGCAGTATTTT. This sequence joins TRBV28 and TRBJ2-3; 7 bases are a match to TRBD2. With 2 bases clipped from V and 0 bases from J, the junction kept 2 bases outside the gene matches. The CDR3 loop spans 15 amino acids. Germline V lookup: CDR1 MDHEN, CDR2 SYDVKM. The entire variable domain, with the rest obtained from reference TRBV28 and TRBJ2-3, is as follows: DVKVTQSSRYLVKRTGEKVFLECVQDMDHENMFWYRQDPGLGLRLIYFSYDVKMKEKGDIPEGYSVSREKKERFSLILESASTNQTSMYLCASSLGSGSTDTQYFGPGTRLTVL.

This clonotype came up a few times. The chain couples TRBV13 to TRBJ2-1; D might be TRBD2 (5 bases). The CDR3 runs to 15 residues. Trimming shortened V by 2 bases and J by 5 bases, and 13 bases separated the two germline ends. Germline V gene sequence: CDR1 PRHDT, CDR2 FYEKMQ (reference sequence). The CDR3 bases are TGTGCCAGCAGCTTACTAGCTACCCTTGACAATGAGCAGTTCTTC. Its protein is CASSLLATLDNEQFF.

The rearrangement joins TRBV6-1 to TRBJ1-5, with D possibly TRBD1 on 6 matching bases. Germline V gene lookup returns CDR1 MNHNS and CDR2 SASEGT. This CDR3 has 13 amino acids. Trimming shortened V by 7 bases and J by 5 bases, and 12 bases separated the two germline ends. CDR3 region: CASTGTLDQPQHF. The CDR3 DNA is TGTGCCAGCACCGGGACACTCGATCAGCCCCAGCATTTT.

A few counts support this clonotype. V is TRBV29-1 and J is TRBJ2-1, with a tentative D call TRBD2 (5 bases). Per germline, CDR1 SQVTM and CDR2 ANQGSEA. V lost 8 bases and J lost 0, with 14 bases in between. The CDR3 totals 14 residues. The CDR3 is CSSPPGTSYNEQFF. CDR3 sequence (DNA): TGCAGCTCCCCTCCGGGAACCTCCTACAATGAGCAGTTCTTC.

This chain links TRBV30 with TRBJ2-2; D call uncertain. The CDR3 is made up of 13 amino acids. Trimming cost V 1 base and J 4 bases, with 7 bases left between them. From germline, CDR1 is GTSNPN and CDR2 SVGIG (reference sequence). The CDR3 region is CAWSGSLTGELFF. In nucleotides, the CDR3 is TGTGCCTGGAGTGGTAGCCTCACCGGGGAGCTGTTTTTT. The entire variable domain, with the rest obtained from reference TRBV30 and TRBJ2-2, is as follows: SQTIHQWPATLVQPVGSPLSLECTVEGTSNPNLYWYRQAAGRGLQLLFYSVGIGQISSEVPQNLSASRPQDRQFILSSKKLLLSDSGFYLCAWSGSLTGELFFGEGSRLTVL.

The V call is TRBV20-1, the J call TRBJ2-1, with 11 bases lining up with TRBD2. The trim removed 1 base at V and 9 bases at J, leaving 14 bases unmatched. CDR3 length: 17 residues. The germline V gene has CDR1 DFQATT and CDR2 SNEGSKA (reference sequence). CDR3 in amino acids: CSARGQTLSGRAIEQFF. In DNA form, the CDR3 reads TGCAGTGCTAGAGGCCAGACCCTTAGCGGGAGGGCCATTGAGCAGTTCTTC.

This clonotype has just a few counts. The rearrangement uses TRBV6-8 and TRBJ1-5; D uncertain. Trimming pared 7 bases from V and 4 bases from J, leaving 11 bases between. The CDR3 contains 13 residues. Germline-derived CDR1 and CDR2 are MNHGY and SAAAGT. For the CDR3, the DNA is TGTGCCAGCACCTACACCATAAATCAGCCCCAGCATTTT. Protein product: CASTYTINQPQHF.

This clonotype was observed a handful of times. The chain is built from TRBV6-5 and TRBJ1-2; D ambiguous. This CDR3 is 13 amino acids long. V was shortened by 0 bases and J by 3 bases, with 5 bases between the two germline ends. The V gene's germline CDR1 is MNHEY and CDR2 SVGAGI. The chain's CDR3 is CASSYSNDYGYTF. CDR3 in DNA: TGTGCCAGCAGTTACTCGAACGACTATGGCTACACCTTC.

Concerning this clonotype itself: At one end the junction does not follow the germline gene, possibly because of a read error. The chain has TRBV5-1 and TRBJ2-1; 10 bases fit TRBD2. The CDR3 totals 16 residues. Germline V gene data show CDR1 as SGHRS and CDR2 as YFSETQ. The CDR3 nucleotides are TGTGCCAGCAGCTTAAAAAGCGGGAGGGCCCTCAATGAGCAGTTCTTC. Translation gives CASSLKSGRALNEQFF.

The rearrangement joins TRBV20-1 to TRBJ2-7; the match to TRBD2 covers 7 bases. V lost 7 bases to trimming and J lost 3 bases; unmatched junction nucleotides: 6. CDR1 and CDR2 from the germline V gene are DFQATT and SNEGSKA (reference sequence). The CDR3 has 12 residues. CDR3 DNA sequence: TGCAGTGGGCGGGAGAGGGGCTACGAGCAGTACTTC. It specifies CSGRERGYEQYF.

This sequence joins TRBV7-9 and TRBJ2-3, with TRBD2 as a possible D gene (7 bases). CDR3 length: 18 amino acids. V shed 5 bases and J shed 1 base, with 22 bases lying between them. CDR1 is SEHNR and CDR2 is FQNEAQ in the germline V gene (reference sequence). The CDR3 reads CASSPPGGAWFGTDTQYF. The CDR3 DNA sequence: TGTGCCAGCAGCCCCCCGGGGGGCGCTTGGTTTGGCACAGATACGCAGTATTTT.

This clonotype was seen ten or more times. The genes are TRBV6-1 and TRBJ1-2, with D possibly matching TRBD1 (5 bases). This CDR3 has 13 amino acids. V shed 6 bases and J shed 1 base, with 9 bases lying between them. The germline V gene encodes CDR1 MNHNS and CDR2 SASEGT. The DNA of the CDR3 is TGTGCCAGCAGGGGGGAGATTAACTATGGCTACACCTTC. As protein: CASRGEINYGYTF.

The V gene is TRBV20-1, the J gene TRBJ2-7; D is ambiguous. There are 14 residues in the CDR3. Per the germline V gene, CDR1 is DFQATT and CDR2 is SNEGSKA (reference sequence). V shed 0 bases and J shed 3 bases, with 12 bases lying between them. This CDR3 reads CSAREISNSYEQYF. CDR3 DNA sequence: TGCAGTGCTAGAGAGATTAGCAATAGCTACGAGCAGTACTTC.

The gene calls are TRBV16 and TRBJ1-2; the D is unclear. V lost 2 bases and J 6 bases, leaving 7 bases between the germline ends. CDR1 is KGHSY and CDR2 is FQNENV in the germline V gene. This CDR3 comprises 12 residues. The CDR3 DNA is TGTGCCAGCAGCCAAGTCATGGATGGCTACACCTTC. Protein: CASSQVMDGYTF.

This clonotype has more than one count but fewer than ten. The V call is TRBV20-1, the J call TRBJ2-3, with TRBD1 matching over 7 bases. The CDR3 runs 15 residues. J lost 2 bases, V lost 1 base, and 6 bases had no gene match. Per the germline V gene, CDR1 is DFQATT and CDR2 is SNEGSKA (reference sequence). CDR3 nucleotide sequence: TGCAGTGCTAGAGCGGTACAGGGGAACACAGATACGCAGTATTTT. It encodes CSARAVQGNTDTQYF.

This clonotype occurred a few times. V is TRBV6-1 and J is TRBJ2-2, with TRBD2 identical over 7 bases. CDR3 length: 14 residues. Germline trimming cut 8 bases from V and 6 bases from J; bases unmatched to any gene: 9. Germline V gene data show CDR1 as MNHNS and CDR2 as SASEGT. The CDR3 is CASSLAGVPGELFF. The DNA for the CDR3 is TGTGCCAGCTCGTTGGCGGGAGTGCCCGGGGAGCTGTTTTTT.

This clonotype showed up just a few times. The rearrangement links TRBV5-1 to TRBJ2-7, with TRBD2 identical over 7 bases. V lost 4 bases to trimming and J lost 0 bases; unmatched junction nucleotides: 10. The CDR3 sequence is 16 residues long. Germline V gene data show CDR1 as SGHRS and CDR2 as YFSETQ. CDR3 loop: CASSRGDYPSSYEQYF. DNA of the CDR3: TGCGCCAGCAGCCGAGGGGACTACCCGAGCTCCTACGAGCAGTACTTC.

This chain links TRBV12-3 or TRBV12-4 with TRBJ1-5; D ambiguous. This CDR3 contains 16 residues. V lost 4 bases to trimming and J lost 2 bases, with 15 bases between them. This CDR3 is CASSSRPAARNQPQHF. In nucleotides, the CDR3 is TGTGCCAGCAGTTCTAGACCGGCGGCCCGCAATCAGCCCCAGCATTTT.

In this sample, this clonotype turned up a few times. The genes are TRBV9 and TRBJ1-1; TRBD1 is a possible D gene (5 bases). The V end lost 0 bases, the J end lost 2 bases, and 8 bases lay between the germline ends. There are 14 residues in the CDR3. Germline-derived CDR1 and CDR2 are SGDLS and YYNGEE. The CDR3 DNA reads as TGTGCCAGCAGCGTAGCCGGACATAACACTGAAGCTTTCTTT. This sequence encodes CASSVAGHNTEAFF.

As to this clonotype: A much larger clonotype is one base distant, so this may be a read error. This chain joins TRBV3-1 and TRBJ2-7; the D is unclear. Germline lookup yields CDR1 LGHDT and CDR2 YNNKEL (reference sequence). The CDR3 loop spans 15 amino acids. With 0 bases removed from V and 3 bases from J, the gap between germline ends came to 12 bases. CDR3 sequence: CASSQDSSSLYEQYF. The CDR3 DNA reads as TGTGCCAGCAGCCAAGATTCAAGTTCCCTCTACGAGCAGTACTTC.

The chain links TRBV28 to TRBJ2-7; possibly TRBD1 for D (6 bases). The V gene lost 4 bases and the J gene lost 7 bases, with 26 bases spanning the gap. CDR3 length: 17 amino acids. In germline, CDR1 is MDHEN, CDR2 SYDVKM. CDR3 DNA sequence: TGTGCCAGCAGTTCACCCCCGGGCAGGGGCTCTCCTCGTGAGCAGTACTTC. It codes for CASSSPPGRGSPREQYF.

Ten or more counts support this clonotype. This chain joins TRBV20-1 and TRBJ1-2; a possible D gene is TRBD1 (6 bases). Germline CDR1 and CDR2: DFQATT and SNEGSKA (reference sequence). V lost 0 bases to trimming and J lost 4 bases, with 15 bases between them. This CDR3 comprises 15 residues. The DNA for the CDR3 is TGCAGTGCTAGAGATAACGGGGGCCAGGGCTATGGCTACACCTTC. This codes for CSARDNGGQGYGYTF.

This chain connects TRBV12-3 or TRBV12-4 to TRBJ1-1; D may be TRBD1 (5 bases). The CDR3 is 14 amino acids. Trimming cost V 3 bases and J 4 bases, with 12 bases left between them. CDR3 bases: TGTGCCAGCAGTTTTGACGGGGCCGCCACTGAAGCTTTCTTT. This sequence encodes CASSFDGAATEAFF.

As DNA, the CDR3 is TGTGCCAGCAGTTACGGAGCGGGAGAAATCTACGAGCAGTACTTC. This gives the protein CASSYGAGEIYEQYF. This sequence joins TRBV6-1 and TRBJ2-7; TRBD2 matches 8 bases. Germline assignment: CDR1 MNHNS and CDR2 SASEGT. The CDR3 has 15 residues. Trimming removed 5 bases from V and 3 bases from J; junction bases left unmatched: 9.